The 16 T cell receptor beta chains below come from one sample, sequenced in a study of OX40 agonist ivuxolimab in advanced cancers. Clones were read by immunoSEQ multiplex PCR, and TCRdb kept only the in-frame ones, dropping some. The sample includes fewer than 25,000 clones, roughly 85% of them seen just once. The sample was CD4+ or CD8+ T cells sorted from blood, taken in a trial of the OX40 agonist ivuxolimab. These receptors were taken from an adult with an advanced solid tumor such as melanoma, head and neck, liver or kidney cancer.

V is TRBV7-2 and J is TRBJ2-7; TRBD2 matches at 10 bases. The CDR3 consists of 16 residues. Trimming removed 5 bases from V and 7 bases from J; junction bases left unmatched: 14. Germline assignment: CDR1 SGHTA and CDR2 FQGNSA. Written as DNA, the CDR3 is TGTGCCAGCAGCGGCCCGGGACTAGCGACCTGGGGGGAGCAGTACTTC. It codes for CASSGPGLATWGEQYF.

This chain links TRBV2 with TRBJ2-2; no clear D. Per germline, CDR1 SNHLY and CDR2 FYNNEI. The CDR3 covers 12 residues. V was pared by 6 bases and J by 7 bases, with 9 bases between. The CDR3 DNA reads TGTGCCAGCAGCGAATCTGGCGGGGAGCTGTTTTTT. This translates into CASSESGGELFF.

The CDR3, as DNA: TGCGCCAGCAGCCAAGATCAGGGGGCGCTTGGCACTGAAGCTTTCTTT. Encoded protein: CASSQDQGALGTEAFF. The chain recombines TRBV4-1 with TRBJ1-1, with TRBD1 matching over 8 bases. Looked up from germline, CDR1 is MGHRA and CDR2 is YSYEKL. The CDR3 is made up of 16 amino acids. J gave up 4 bases and V 0 bases, and 7 bases lay outside the gene matches.

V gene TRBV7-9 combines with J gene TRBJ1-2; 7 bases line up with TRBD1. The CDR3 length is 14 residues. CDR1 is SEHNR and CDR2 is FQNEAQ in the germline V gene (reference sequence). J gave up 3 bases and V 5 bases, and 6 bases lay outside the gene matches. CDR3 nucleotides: TGTGCCAGCAGCCCCGGGACAGTAGACTATGGCTACACCTTC. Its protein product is CASSPGTVDYGYTF. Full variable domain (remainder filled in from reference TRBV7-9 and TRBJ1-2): DTGVSQNPRHKITKRGQNVTFRCDPISEHNRLYWYRQTLGQGPEFLTYFQNEAQLEKSRLLSDRFSAERPKGSFSTLEIQRTEQGDSAMYLCASSPGTVDYGYTFGSGTRLTVV.

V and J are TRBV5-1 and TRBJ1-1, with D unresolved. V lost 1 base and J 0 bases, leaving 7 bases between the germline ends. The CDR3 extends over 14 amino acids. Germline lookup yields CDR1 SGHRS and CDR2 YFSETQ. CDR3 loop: CASSLWPVNTEAFF. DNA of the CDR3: TGCGCCAGCAGCTTGTGGCCGGTGAACACTGAAGCTTTCTTT.

The CDR3 DNA sequence: TGTGCCAGCAGTTTATCGACGAACACCGGGGAGCTGTTTTTT. Its translation: CASSLSTNTGELFF. The chain has TRBV27 and TRBJ2-2; the D is unclear. Germline-derived CDR1 and CDR2 are MNHEY and SMNVEV (reference sequence). This CDR3 is built from 14 residues. The V end was cut by 0 bases, the J end by 0 bases, with 2 bases between.

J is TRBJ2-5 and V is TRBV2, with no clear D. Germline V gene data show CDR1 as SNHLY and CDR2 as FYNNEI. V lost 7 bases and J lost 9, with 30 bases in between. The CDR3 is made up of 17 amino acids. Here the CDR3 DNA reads TGTGCCAGCACCGACCCGACCGGAGCCAGTAGTGGTCCGGCCCAGTACTTC. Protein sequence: CASTDPTGASSGPAQYF. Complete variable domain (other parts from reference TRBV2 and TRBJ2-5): EPEVTQTPSHQVTQMGQEVILRCVPISNHLYFYWYRQILGQKVEFLVSFYNNEISEKSEIFDDQFSVERPDGSNFTLKIRSTKLEDSAMYFCASTDPTGASSGPAQYFGPGTRLLVL.

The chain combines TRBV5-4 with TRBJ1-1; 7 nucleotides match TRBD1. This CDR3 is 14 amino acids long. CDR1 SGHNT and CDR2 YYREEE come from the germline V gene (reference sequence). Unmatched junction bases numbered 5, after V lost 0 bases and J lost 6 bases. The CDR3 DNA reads TGTGCCAGCAGCTTGGACAGGGGCTTCGCTGAAGCTTTCTTT. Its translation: CASSLDRGFAEAFF. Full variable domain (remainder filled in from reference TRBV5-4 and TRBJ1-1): ETGVTQSPTHLIKTRGQQVTLRCSSQSGHNTVSWYQQALGQGPQFIFQYYREEENGRGNFPPRFSGLQFPNYSSELNVNALELDDSALYLCASSLDRGFAEAFFGQGTRLTVV.

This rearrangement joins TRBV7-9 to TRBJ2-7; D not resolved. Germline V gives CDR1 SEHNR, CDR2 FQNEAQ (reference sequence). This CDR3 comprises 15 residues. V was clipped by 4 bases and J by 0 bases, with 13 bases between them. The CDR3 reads CASSSKQNYSYEQYF. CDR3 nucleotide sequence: TGTGCCAGCAGCTCCAAGCAGAACTACTCCTACGAGCAGTACTTC.

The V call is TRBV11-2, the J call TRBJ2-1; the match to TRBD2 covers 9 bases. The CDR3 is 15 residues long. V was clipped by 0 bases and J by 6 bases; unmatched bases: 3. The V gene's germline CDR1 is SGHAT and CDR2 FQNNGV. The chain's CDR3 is CASSLEGTSPNEQFF. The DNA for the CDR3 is TGTGCCAGCAGCTTAGAAGGGACTAGCCCCAATGAGCAGTTCTTC.

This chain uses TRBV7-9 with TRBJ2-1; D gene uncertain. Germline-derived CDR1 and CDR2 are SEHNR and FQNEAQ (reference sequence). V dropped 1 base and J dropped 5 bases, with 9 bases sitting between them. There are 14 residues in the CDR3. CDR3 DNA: TGTGCCAGCAGCTTAGTAGAGACTCACAATGAGCAGTTCTTC. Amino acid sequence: CASSLVETHNEQFF.

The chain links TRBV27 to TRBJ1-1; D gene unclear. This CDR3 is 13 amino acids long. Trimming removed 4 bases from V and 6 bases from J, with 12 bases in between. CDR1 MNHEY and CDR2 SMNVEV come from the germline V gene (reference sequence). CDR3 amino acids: CASSYSGSAEAFF. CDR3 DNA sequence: TGTGCCAGCAGTTACTCTGGGTCGGCTGAAGCTTTCTTT.

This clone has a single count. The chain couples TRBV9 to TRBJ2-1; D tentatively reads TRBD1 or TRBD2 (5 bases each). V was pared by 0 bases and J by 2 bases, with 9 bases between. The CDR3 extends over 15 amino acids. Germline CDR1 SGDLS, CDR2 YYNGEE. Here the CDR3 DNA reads TGTGCCAGCAGCGTAGTGGGGGTACCCTACAATGAGCAGTTCTTC. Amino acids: CASSVVGVPYNEQFF.

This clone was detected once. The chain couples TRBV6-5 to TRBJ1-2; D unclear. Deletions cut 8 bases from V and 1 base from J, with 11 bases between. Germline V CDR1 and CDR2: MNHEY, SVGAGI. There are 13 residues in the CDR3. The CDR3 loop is CASEEGNNYGYTF. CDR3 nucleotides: TGTGCCAGCGAGGAAGGGAATAACTATGGCTACACCTTC.

The CDR3 loop reads CASGLQGNSGNTIYF. Written as DNA, the CDR3 is TGTGCCAGCGGCCTCCAAGGGAACTCTGGAAACACCATATATTTT. The chain recombines TRBV13 with TRBJ1-3; unclear D gene. The CDR3 sequence is 15 residues long. Trimming shortened V by 8 bases and J by 0 bases, and 14 bases separated the two germline ends. CDR1 is PRHDT and CDR2 is FYEKMQ in the germline V gene (reference sequence).

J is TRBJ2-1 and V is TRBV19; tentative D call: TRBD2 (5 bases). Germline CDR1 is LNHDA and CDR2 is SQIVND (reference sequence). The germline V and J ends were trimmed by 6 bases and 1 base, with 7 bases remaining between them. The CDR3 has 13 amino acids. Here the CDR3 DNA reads TGTGCCAGTAGCTCGGGATCCTACAATGAGCAGTTCTTC. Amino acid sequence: CASSSGSYNEQFF.